This T cell receptor (beta chain) was sequenced for a study of tumor-infiltrating lymphocytes in primary liver carcinoma. Overall study context: Patients included men and women of 30 to 69 years.

On this clonotype: One end of the junction varies from germline; a read error may be responsible.

From unsorted bulk tissue weighing roughly 17-31 mg, DNA and RNA were co-extracted. With around 500 ng total RNA as template and a constant-region primer, TCR beta cDNA was made. Investigators got TCR beta libraries out of three nested multiplex PCR rounds, done with slightly modified ARM-PCR. Use of TRBV1-TRBV30 forward primers with a C-beta reverse primer characterized the first two PCR rounds, which lasted about 11 cycles each. Each CDR3 protein gets one entry after TCRdb re-called the multiplex PCR reads with MiXCR. The sample carries 40,000 to 55,000 distinct CDR3 sequences, about two thirds recorded once. The germline CDR1 and CDR2 sequences are MNHEY and SVGAGI. This CDR3 is 14 amino acids long.

The sequence was collected from a man in his forties or fifties with primary liver carcinoma and hepatitis B virus infection. Sequenced material: liver tumor tissue from sampling region 5. Subset meaning: tumor region T5, tumor centre. V usage is TRBV6-5 and J usage is TRBJ2-1; 9 bases fit TRBD1. CDR3 sequence: CVSSWQDRGKEQFF. The CDR3 DNA sequence: TGTGTCAGCAGTTGGCAGGACAGGGGCAAGGAGCAGTTCTTC.